This T cell receptor (beta chain) is drawn from a study of blood T cell repertoires in COVID-19. Some clones are missing from TCRdb's copy, which holds only in-frame ones; the method was immunoSEQ multiplex PCR. The data hold 250,000 to 300,000 clones, with around 84% observed a single time. Clinical histories supplied by participants themselves formed the basis of cohort assignment. The clonotype originates from a man aged 25-45 years with acute COVID-19. The specimen sequenced was PBMCs or T cells enriched from blood (not recorded which).

The CDR3 nucleotides are TGTGCCAGCAGCTTGGGGGGCACCGGGGAGCTGTTTTTT. It specifies CASSLGGTGELFF. The chain is built from TRBV11-2 and TRBJ2-2, with D maybe TRBD2 (6 bases). The CDR3 covers 13 residues. CDR1 and CDR2 from the germline V gene are SGHAT and FQNNGV. Trimming removed 3 bases from V and 4 bases from J, with 6 bases in between.